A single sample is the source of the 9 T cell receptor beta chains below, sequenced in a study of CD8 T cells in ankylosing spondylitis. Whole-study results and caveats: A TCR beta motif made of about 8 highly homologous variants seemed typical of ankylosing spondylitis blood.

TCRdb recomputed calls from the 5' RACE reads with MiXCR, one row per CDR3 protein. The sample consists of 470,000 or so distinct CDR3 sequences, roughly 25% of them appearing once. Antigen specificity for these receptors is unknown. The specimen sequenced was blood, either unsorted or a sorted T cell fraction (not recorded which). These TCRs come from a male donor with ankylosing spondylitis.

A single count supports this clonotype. The CDR3 protein is CASSGAGTQETQYF. The DNA of the CDR3 is TGCGCCAGCAGCGGAGCGGGCACCCAAGAGACCCAGTACTTC. The chain is built from TRBV5-1 and TRBJ2-5; TRBD2 might be the D (6 bases). CDR1 and CDR2 from the germline V gene are SGHRS and YFSETQ. CDR3 length equals 14 residues. The V and J ends lost 4 bases and 1 base respectively, with 11 bases between them.

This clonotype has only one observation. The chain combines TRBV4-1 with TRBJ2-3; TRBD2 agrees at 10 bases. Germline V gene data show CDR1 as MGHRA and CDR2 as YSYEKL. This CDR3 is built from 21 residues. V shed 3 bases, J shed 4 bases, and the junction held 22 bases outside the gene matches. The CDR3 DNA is TGCGCCAGCAGCCATCCTCTAAAGGGGGCGGGAAGCGGGAGGGCCCCAGATACGCAGTATTTT. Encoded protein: CASSHPLKGAGSGRAPDTQYF.

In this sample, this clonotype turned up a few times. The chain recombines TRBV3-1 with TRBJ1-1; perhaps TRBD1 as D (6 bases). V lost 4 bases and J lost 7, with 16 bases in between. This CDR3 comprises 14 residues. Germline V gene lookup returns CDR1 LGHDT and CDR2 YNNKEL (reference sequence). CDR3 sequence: CASSRQTGPNEAFF. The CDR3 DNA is TGTGCCAGCAGCCGCCAGACAGGACCAAATGAAGCTTTCTTT.

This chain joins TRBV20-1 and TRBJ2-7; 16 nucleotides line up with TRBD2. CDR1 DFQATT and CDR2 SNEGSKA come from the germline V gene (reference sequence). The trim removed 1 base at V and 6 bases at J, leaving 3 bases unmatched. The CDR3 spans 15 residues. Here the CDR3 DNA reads TGCAGTGCTAGAGGGGGACTAGCGGGAGGGGTCGAGCAGTACTTC. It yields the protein CSARGGLAGGVEQYF.

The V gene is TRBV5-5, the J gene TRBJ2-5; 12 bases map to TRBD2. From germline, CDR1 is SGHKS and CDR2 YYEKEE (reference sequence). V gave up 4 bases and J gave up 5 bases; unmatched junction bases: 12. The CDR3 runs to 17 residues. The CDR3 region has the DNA TGTGCCAGCAGCGTGGGACTAGCGGGTCTTTTGCGGGAGACCCAGTACTTC. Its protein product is CASSVGLAGLLRETQYF.

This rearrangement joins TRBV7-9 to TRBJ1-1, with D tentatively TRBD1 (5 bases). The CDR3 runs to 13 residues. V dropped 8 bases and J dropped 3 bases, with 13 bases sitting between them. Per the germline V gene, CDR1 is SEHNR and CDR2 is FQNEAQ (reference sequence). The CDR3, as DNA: TGTGCCAGCGGATTATCACAGGACACTGAAGCTTTCTTT. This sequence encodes CASGLSQDTEAFF.

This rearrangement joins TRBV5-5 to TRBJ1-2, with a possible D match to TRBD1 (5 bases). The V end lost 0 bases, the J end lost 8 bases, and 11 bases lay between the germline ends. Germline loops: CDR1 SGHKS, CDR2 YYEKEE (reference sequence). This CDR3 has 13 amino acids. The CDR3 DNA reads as TGTGCCAGCAGCTTGGAGGACATTGAGGGCTACACCTTC. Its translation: CASSLEDIEGYTF. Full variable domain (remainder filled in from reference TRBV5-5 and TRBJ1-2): DAGVTQSPTHLIKTRGQQVTLRCSPISGHKSVSWYQQVLGQGPQFIFQYYEKEERGRGNFPDRFSARQFPNYSSELNVNALLLGDSALYLCASSLEDIEGYTFGSGTRLTVV.

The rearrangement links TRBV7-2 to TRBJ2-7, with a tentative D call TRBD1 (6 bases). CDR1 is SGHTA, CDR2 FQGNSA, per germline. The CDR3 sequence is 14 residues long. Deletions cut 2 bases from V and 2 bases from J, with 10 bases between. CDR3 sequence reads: CASSLFRGAYEQYV. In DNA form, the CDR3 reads TGTGCCAGCAGCTTATTCAGGGGAGCCTACGAGCAGTACGTC.

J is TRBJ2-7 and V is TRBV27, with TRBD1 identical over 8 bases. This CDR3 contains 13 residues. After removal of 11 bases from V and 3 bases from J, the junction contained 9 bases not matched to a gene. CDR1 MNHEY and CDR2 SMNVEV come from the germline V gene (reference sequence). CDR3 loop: CASSWTGRYEQYF. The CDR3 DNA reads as TGTGCCTCCTCTTGGACAGGGCGCTACGAGCAGTACTTC.